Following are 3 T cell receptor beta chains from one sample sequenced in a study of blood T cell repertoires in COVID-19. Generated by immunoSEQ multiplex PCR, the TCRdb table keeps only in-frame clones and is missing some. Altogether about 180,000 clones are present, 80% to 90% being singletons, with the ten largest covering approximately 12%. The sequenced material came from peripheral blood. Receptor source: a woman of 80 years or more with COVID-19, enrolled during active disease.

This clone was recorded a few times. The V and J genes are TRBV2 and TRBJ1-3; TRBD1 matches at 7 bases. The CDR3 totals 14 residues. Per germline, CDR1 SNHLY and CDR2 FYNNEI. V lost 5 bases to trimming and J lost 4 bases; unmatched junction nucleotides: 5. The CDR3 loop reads CASSPQGLGNTIYF. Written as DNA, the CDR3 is TGTGCCAGCAGTCCACAGGGGCTCGGAAACACCATATATTTT.

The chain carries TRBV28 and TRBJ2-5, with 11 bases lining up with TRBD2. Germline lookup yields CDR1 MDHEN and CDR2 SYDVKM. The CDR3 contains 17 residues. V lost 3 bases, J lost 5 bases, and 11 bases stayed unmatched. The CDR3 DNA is TGTGCCAGCAGTTTGCCTCAACTAGCGGGAGACCCTGAGACCCAGTACTTC. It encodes CASSLPQLAGDPETQYF.

DNA of the CDR3: TGTGCCAGCAGCCAAGGGACTAGCGGGGGTGAGGCCCAGTACTTC. Amino acid sequence: CASSQGTSGGEAQYF. The gene calls are TRBV14 and TRBJ2-5; 13 bases map to TRBD2. CDR3 size: 15 residues. With V trimmed by 1 base and J by 9 bases, 5 bases remained unmatched. The V gene's germline CDR1 is SGHDN and CDR2 FVKESK.